Listed below are T cell receptor beta chains from one sample, sequenced in a study of immune cell composition in non-small cell lung cancer. Sequencing used immunoSEQ multiplex PCR; TCRdb keeps in-frame clones, though not all of them. Of 3,000 to 3,500 clones listed, approximately 79% are singletons. Sequencing input: lung tumor tissue. These TCRs come from a human donor with non-small cell lung cancer. CDR3s include the opening cysteine and the closing phenylalanine or tryptophan. D genes are given only for firm matches. The size of a clone is reported for some rows only, either as once, few or many, or as a class for expanded clones.

d_call j_call clone_size v_call cdr3_nt cdr3_aa
- TRBJ2-3 once TRBV27 TGTGCCAGCGGAGGAAGTTTCCGAGATACGCAGTATTTT CASGGSFRDTQYF
TRBD1 TRBJ1-2 - TRBV9 TGTGCCAGCAGAGGGGACACGGGACAGAACTATGGCTACACCTTC CASRGDTGQNYGYTF
- TRBJ1-1 - TRBV7-3 TGTGCCAGCAGCCTCGAGCGGGGCACTGAAGCTTTCTTT CASSLERGTEAFF
TRBD1 TRBJ2-5 - TRBV18 TGTGCCAGCTCAAGGGGACAGCTCCAAGAGACCCAGTACTTC CASSRGQLQETQYF
- TRBJ2-1 - TRBV7-2 TGTGCCAGCAGCCCCGCTTACCGTACAGGGTCCTATGAGCAGTTCTTC CASSPAYRTGSYEQFF
- TRBJ2-7 - TRBV18 TGTGCCAGCTCACCTGGCTTTGGCTCCTACGAGCAGTACTTC CASSPGFGSYEQYF
- TRBJ2-3 - TRBV11-1 TGTGCCAGCAGCTTACGCCGCAGGGGACCGAGCACAGATACGCAGTATTTT CASSLRRRGPSTDTQYF
TRBD1 TRBJ2-2 - TRBV28 TGTGCCAGCAGCGACCAGGATTACAGGGGGTTGCGGGCCGGGGAGCTGTTTTTT CASSDQDYRGLRAGELFF
TRBD1 TRBJ2-2 - TRBV7-8 TGTGCCAGCAGCCGCGGACAGGCCACCGGGGAGCTGTTTTTT CASSRGQATGELFF
TRBD1 TRBJ2-4 - TRBV5-1 TGCGCCAGCAGGCCGGGACAGGGGGCCGCCAAAAACATTCAGTACTTC CASRPGQGAAKNIQYF
TRBD2 TRBJ2-3 - TRBV4-3 TGCGCCAGCAGCCAAGATCGGACTAGCGAGACCACAGATACGCAGTATTTT CASSQDRTSETTDTQYF
- TRBJ1-5 - TRBV28 TGTGCCAGCACCCCGACCGGGGGTGCTCAGCCCCAGCATTTT CASTPTGGAQPQHF
- TRBJ2-5 few TRBV7-9 TGTGCCAGCAGCTTAGTTCCAGGCGATCAAGAGACCCAGTACTTC CASSLVPGDQETQYF
- TRBJ1-2 few TRBV19 TGTGCCAGTAGTATAGATCCGGGCCGGGGAGATGGCTACACCTTC CASSIDPGRGDGYTF
- TRBJ1-2 - TRBV7-2 TGTGCCAGCAGCTTAGACCGAACCAGTAACTATGGCTACACCTTC CASSLDRTSNYGYTF
- TRBJ2-4 - TRBV7-8 TGTGCCAGCAGCTTCCTGAATGGGGAGGGGGACATTCAGTACTTC CASSFLNGEGDIQYF
- TRBJ1-1 few TRBV6-6 TGTGCCAGCAGTTTGGCGAGGAGGAACACTGAAGCTTTCTTT CASSLARRNTEAFF
- TRBJ1-6 once TRBV27 TGTGCCAGCAGTTACAGGGTTTCCTATAATTCACCCCTCCACTTT CASSYRVSYNSPLHF
- TRBJ1-5 hyperexpanded TRBV27 TGTGCCAGCAGTTCTCTGCGAGGCAATCAGCCCCAGCATTTT CASSSLRGNQPQHF
TRBD1 TRBJ2-7 few TRBV6-1 TGTGCCAGCAGAGCCCGGACAGGGTTCGAGCAGTACTTC CASRARTGFEQYF
TRBD2 TRBJ2-1 once TRBV7-9 TGTGCCAGCAGCTTCTCCGGGACTAGCGGGGGTTTGTTCTTC CASSFSGTSGGLFF
TRBD1 TRBJ2-1 few TRBV18 TGTGCCAGCTCACCCTTCCGGGACAGGCAGTTCTTC CASSPFRDRQFF
- TRBJ1-2 - TRBV6-5 TGTGCCAGCAGTTATGGGAGCAGTGGAGGCTATGGCTACACCTTC CASSYGSSGGYGYTF
TRBD1 TRBJ1-2 - TRBV5-6 TGTGCCAGCAGCTTGACAGGGGGTAACTATGGCTACACCTTC CASSLTGGNYGYTF
- TRBJ1-1 - TRBV6-5 TGTGCCAGCAGGTCGGCGGGTGCTGAAGCTTTCTTT CASRSAGAEAFF
- TRBJ1-4 - TRBV6-1 TGTGCCAGCAGTGAAGTGGGGCGAGATGAAAAACTGTTTTTT CASSEVGRDEKLFF
- TRBJ1-5 - TRBV6-5 TGTGCCAGCAGTTACTCCCCGGGGAATCAGCCCCAGCATTTT CASSYSPGNQPQHF
- TRBJ2-3 once TRBV6-1 TGTGCCAGCAGCCCACTGGGGGGGGCTAGGGATACGCAGTATTTT CASSPLGGARDTQYF
- TRBJ1-3 - TRBV28 TGTGCCAGCAGTTTACATACGGAGAATGGAAACACCATATATTTT CASSLHTENGNTIYF
- TRBJ2-6 - TRBV6-5 TGTGCCAGCAGTCCTCGGGGCTCTGGGGCCAACGTCCTGACTTTC CASSPRGSGANVLTF
TRBD1 TRBJ1-2 - TRBV5-8 TGTGCCAGCAGCCGACAGGGGGATCCGATCTATGGCTACACCTTC CASSRQGDPIYGYTF
TRBD1 TRBJ2-2 - TRBV7-3 TGTGCCAGCAGCCCCATCTCCGGGACAGAGAACACCGGGGAGCTGTTTTTT CASSPISGTENTGELFF
TRBD1 TRBJ1-3 - TRBV9 TGTGCCAGCAGCGTAACTTCACAGGGGGCGTCTGGAAACACCATATATTTT CASSVTSQGASGNTIYF
- TRBJ2-3 few TRBV6-4 TGTGCCAGCAGTGACGGTAGACAGACCACAGATACGCAGTATTTT CASSDGRQTTDTQYF
TRBD1 TRBJ2-7 few TRBV18 TGTGCCAGCTCACCGGGACAGGGGACCTACGAGCAGTACTTC CASSPGQGTYEQYF
- TRBJ2-2 - TRBV30 TGTGCCTTTACAGGGCCCGGGGAGCTGTTTTTT CAFTGPGELFF
- TRBJ2-1 - TRBV6-4 TGTGCCAGCAGTGACGTACTATACAATGAGCAGTTCTTC CASSDVLYNEQFF
- TRBJ1-1 - TRBV11-2 TGTGCCAGCAGCTTACAAAACACTGAAGCTTTCTTT CASSLQNTEAFF
TRBD1 TRBJ1-1 - TRBV6-1 TGTGCCAGCAGTAAGGGGGACAGAGGGAACACTGAAGCTTTCTTT CASSKGDRGNTEAFF
TRBD1 TRBJ1-1 - TRBV5-1 TGCGCCAGCAGCCTGGGAGGGACAGATAACACTGAAGCTTTCTTT CASSLGGTDNTEAFF
TRBD2 TRBJ2-7 - TRBV6-1 TGTGCCAGCAGTGTGGCCGGGAGGGAAGAGGACGAGCAGTACTTC CASSVAGREEDEQYF
- TRBJ1-5 - TRBV7-2 TGTGCCAGCAGCTTATACGGTAGCAATCAGCCCCAGCATTTT CASSLYGSNQPQHF
- TRBJ1-2 once TRBV7-9 TGTGCCAGCAGCTTGTGGCAGGGGACTAACTATGGCTACACCTTC CASSLWQGTNYGYTF
- TRBJ2-7 - TRBV7-2 TGTGCCAGCAGCTTAAGGAGGGGTCCGGGGTACGAGCAGTACTTC CASSLRRGPGYEQYF
- TRBJ1-2 - TRBV11-2 TGTGCCAGCAGCTTAGGACAGTATGGCTACACCTTC CASSLGQYGYTF
- TRBJ1-2 - TRBV27 TGTGCCAGCAGTAGTCGTGGGGAGAACTATGGCTACACCTTC CASSSRGENYGYTF
- TRBJ2-3 once TRBV6-6 TGTGCCAGCACCCCGCGGTCTAGCGGCACAGATACGCAGTATTTT CASTPRSSGTDTQYF
TRBD1 TRBJ2-1 few TRBV5-6 TGTGCCAGCGTCCGACAGGGAACTTACAATGAGCAGTTCTTC CASVRQGTYNEQFF
TRBD2 TRBJ2-5 - TRBV4-1 TGCGCCAGCAGCCAAGATTGGCGGGGGTTAGAGACCCAGTACTTC CASSQDWRGLETQYF